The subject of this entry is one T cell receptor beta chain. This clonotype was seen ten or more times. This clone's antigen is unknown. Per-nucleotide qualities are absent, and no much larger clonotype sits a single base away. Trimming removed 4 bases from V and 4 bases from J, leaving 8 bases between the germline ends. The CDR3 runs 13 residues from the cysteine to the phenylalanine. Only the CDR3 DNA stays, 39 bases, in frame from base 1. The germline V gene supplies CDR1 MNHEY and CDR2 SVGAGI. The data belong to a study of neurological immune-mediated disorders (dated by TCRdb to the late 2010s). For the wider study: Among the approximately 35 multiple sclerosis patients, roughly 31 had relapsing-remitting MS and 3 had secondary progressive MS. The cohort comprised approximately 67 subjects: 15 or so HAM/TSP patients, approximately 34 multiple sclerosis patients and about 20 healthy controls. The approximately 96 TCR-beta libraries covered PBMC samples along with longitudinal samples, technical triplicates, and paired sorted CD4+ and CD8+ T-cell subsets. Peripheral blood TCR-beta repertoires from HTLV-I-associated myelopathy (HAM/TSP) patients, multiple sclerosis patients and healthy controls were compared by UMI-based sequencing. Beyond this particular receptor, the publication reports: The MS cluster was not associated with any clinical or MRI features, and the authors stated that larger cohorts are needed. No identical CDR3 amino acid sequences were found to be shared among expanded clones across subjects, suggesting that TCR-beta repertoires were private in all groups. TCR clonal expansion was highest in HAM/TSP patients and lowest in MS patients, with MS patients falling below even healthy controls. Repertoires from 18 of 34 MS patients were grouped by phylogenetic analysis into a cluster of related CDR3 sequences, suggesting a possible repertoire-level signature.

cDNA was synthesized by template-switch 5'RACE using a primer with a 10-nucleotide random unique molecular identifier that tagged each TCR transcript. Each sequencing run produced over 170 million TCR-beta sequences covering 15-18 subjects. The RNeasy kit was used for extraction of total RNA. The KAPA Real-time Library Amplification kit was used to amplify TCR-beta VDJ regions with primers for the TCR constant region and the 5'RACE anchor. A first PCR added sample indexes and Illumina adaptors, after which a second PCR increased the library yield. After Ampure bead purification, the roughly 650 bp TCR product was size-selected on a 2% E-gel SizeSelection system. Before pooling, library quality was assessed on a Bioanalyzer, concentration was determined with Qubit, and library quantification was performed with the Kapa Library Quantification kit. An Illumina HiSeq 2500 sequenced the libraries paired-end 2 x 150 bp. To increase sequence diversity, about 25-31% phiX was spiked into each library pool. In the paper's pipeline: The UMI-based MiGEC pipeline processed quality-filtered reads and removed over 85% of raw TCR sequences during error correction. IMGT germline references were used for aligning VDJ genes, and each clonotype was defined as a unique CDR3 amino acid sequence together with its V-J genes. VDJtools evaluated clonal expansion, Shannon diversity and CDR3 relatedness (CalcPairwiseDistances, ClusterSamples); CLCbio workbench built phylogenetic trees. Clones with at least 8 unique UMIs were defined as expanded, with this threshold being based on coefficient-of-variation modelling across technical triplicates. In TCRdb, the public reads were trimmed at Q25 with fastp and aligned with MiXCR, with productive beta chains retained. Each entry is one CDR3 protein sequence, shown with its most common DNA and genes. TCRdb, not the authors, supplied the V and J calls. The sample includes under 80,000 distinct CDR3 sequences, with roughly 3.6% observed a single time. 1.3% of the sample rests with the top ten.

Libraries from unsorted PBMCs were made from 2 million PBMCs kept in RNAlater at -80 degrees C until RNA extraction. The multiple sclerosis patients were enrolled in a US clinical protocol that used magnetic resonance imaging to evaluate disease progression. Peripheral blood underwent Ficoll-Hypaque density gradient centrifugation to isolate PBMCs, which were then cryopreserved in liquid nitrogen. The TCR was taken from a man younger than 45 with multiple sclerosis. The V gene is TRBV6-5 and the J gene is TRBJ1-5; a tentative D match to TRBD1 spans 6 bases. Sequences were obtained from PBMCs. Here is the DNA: TGTGCCAGCAGTTCTAGGGGGAATCAGCCCCAGCATTTT. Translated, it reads CASSSRGNQPQHF.